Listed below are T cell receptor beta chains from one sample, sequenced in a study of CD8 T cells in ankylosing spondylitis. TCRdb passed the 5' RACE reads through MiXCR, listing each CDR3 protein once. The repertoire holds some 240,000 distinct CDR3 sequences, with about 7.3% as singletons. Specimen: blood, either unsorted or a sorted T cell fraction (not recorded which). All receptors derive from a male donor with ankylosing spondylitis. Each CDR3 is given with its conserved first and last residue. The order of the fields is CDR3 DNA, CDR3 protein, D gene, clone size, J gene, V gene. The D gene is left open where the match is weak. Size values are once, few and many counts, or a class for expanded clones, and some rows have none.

cdr3_nt: TGTGCCATCAGTGACCTAGAGGGACGGTCCTACAATGAGCAGTTCTTC; cdr3_aa: CAISDLEGRSYNEQFF; d_call: NA; clone_size: few; j_call: TRBJ2-1; v_call: TRBV10-3
cdr3_nt: TGTGCCAGTAGACCGGGGACATCCATTAACGAGCAGTACTTC; cdr3_aa: CASRPGTSINEQYF; d_call: NA; clone_size: NA; j_call: TRBJ2-7; v_call: TRBV19
cdr3_nt: TGTGCCAGCAGTGAATCGGTTAGACCGAACACTGAAGCTTTCTTT; cdr3_aa: CASSESVRPNTEAFF; d_call: NA; clone_size: many; j_call: TRBJ1-1; v_call: TRBV2
cdr3_nt: TGTGCCAGCAGTTTATACGTACAAGAGACCCAGTACTTC; cdr3_aa: CASSLYVQETQYF; d_call: NA; clone_size: many; j_call: TRBJ2-5; v_call: TRBV28
cdr3_nt: TGTGCCAGCAGCCCACTCGGCGGGAGTCCTTTAGAGCAGTACTTC; cdr3_aa: CASSPLGGSPLEQYF; d_call: TRBD2; clone_size: many; j_call: TRBJ2-7; v_call: TRBV7-9
cdr3_nt: TGTGCCAGCAGCCCCCGTCGGGACAGGGTGGACGAGCAGTACTTC; cdr3_aa: CASSPRRDRVDEQYF; d_call: TRBD1; clone_size: many; j_call: TRBJ2-7; v_call: TRBV3-1
cdr3_nt: TGTGCCAGCAGCCAAGGCCGCGGGATGAACACTGAAGCTTTCTTT; cdr3_aa: CASSQGRGMNTEAFF; d_call: NA; clone_size: many; j_call: TRBJ1-1; v_call: TRBV14
cdr3_nt: TGTGCCAGCAGCTTTCGTAGGAATGAGCAGTTCTTC; cdr3_aa: CASSFRRNEQFF; d_call: NA; clone_size: many; j_call: TRBJ2-1; v_call: TRBV7-8
cdr3_nt: TGTGCCAGCAGCGAGTCCGGGACAGGAAGGTCACCCCTCCACTTT; cdr3_aa: CASSESGTGRSPLHF; d_call: TRBD1; clone_size: many; j_call: TRBJ1-6; v_call: TRBV3-1
cdr3_nt: TGTGCCAGCAGCCACGGCGTTCGCTACACCTTC; cdr3_aa: CASSHGVRYTF; d_call: NA; clone_size: few; j_call: TRBJ1-2; v_call: TRBV16
cdr3_nt: TGTGCCAGATCGGAGCGAACGACCCCAGATACGCAGTATTTT; cdr3_aa: CARSERTTPDTQYF; d_call: NA; clone_size: many; j_call: TRBJ2-3; v_call: TRBV2
cdr3_nt: TGTGCCACCAGCAGAGTAAGCGGGGCGGGGGAGACCCAGTACTTC; cdr3_aa: CATSRVSGAGETQYF; d_call: TRBD2; clone_size: many; j_call: TRBJ2-5; v_call: TRBV15
cdr3_nt: TGTGCCAGCAGCTTATGGCTTAGAGGGGTCAATGAGCAGTTCTTC; cdr3_aa: CASSLWLRGVNEQFF; d_call: NA; clone_size: many; j_call: TRBJ2-1; v_call: TRBV11-2
cdr3_nt: TGTGCCAGCAGCTTAACGGGGACAGGGGAGTACCAAGAGACCCAGTACTTC; cdr3_aa: CASSLTGTGEYQETQYF; d_call: TRBD1; clone_size: NA; j_call: TRBJ2-5; v_call: TRBV7-8
cdr3_nt: TGTGCCAGCAGCGCCAGCAGGGGGTTTAAAGAGACCCAGTACTTC; cdr3_aa: CASSASRGFKETQYF; d_call: TRBD1; clone_size: NA; j_call: TRBJ2-5; v_call: TRBV11-1
cdr3_nt: TGCGCCAGCAGCTTGGAAAGCGGGGGCTACAATGAGCAGTTCTTC; cdr3_aa: CASSLESGGYNEQFF; d_call: TRBD2; clone_size: few; j_call: TRBJ2-1; v_call: TRBV5-1
cdr3_nt: TGTGCCAGCAGTTTATACAGGGTCGGCACCGGGGAGCTGTTTTTT; cdr3_aa: CASSLYRVGTGELFF; d_call: NA; clone_size: many; j_call: TRBJ2-2; v_call: TRBV27
cdr3_nt: TGTGCCAGCAGCTTAGGGGGACCGGGACAGGGGCACGGCTACACCTTC; cdr3_aa: CASSLGGPGQGHGYTF; d_call: TRBD1; clone_size: many; j_call: TRBJ1-2; v_call: TRBV7-9
cdr3_nt: TGTGCCAGCAGTGATCAGAACTATGGCTACACCTTC; cdr3_aa: CASSDQNYGYTF; d_call: NA; clone_size: NA; j_call: TRBJ1-2; v_call: TRBV2
cdr3_nt: TGTGCCAGCAGGGTAGCGGGAGGTCTTTACAATGAGCAGTTCTTC; cdr3_aa: CASRVAGGLYNEQFF; d_call: TRBD2; clone_size: NA; j_call: TRBJ2-1; v_call: TRBV6-1
cdr3_nt: TGTGCCAGCAGTTTGGGAACGTCTCCCTATGGCTACACCTTC; cdr3_aa: CASSLGTSPYGYTF; d_call: NA; clone_size: many; j_call: TRBJ1-2; v_call: TRBV27
cdr3_nt: TGTGCCAGCAGTCCTGACAGGGCATTCAACGAGCAGTACTTC; cdr3_aa: CASSPDRAFNEQYF; d_call: TRBD1; clone_size: NA; j_call: TRBJ2-7; v_call: TRBV27
cdr3_nt: TGTGCCAGCAGCTTAGGGGCAGCCTATGGCTACACCTTC; cdr3_aa: CASSLGAAYGYTF; d_call: NA; clone_size: many; j_call: TRBJ1-2; v_call: TRBV11-2
cdr3_nt: TGTGCCAGTAGTGCCTCCGGGACTAGCGGGAGTTACAATGAGCAGTTCTTC; cdr3_aa: CASSASGTSGSYNEQFF; d_call: TRBD2; clone_size: many; j_call: TRBJ2-1; v_call: TRBV19
cdr3_nt: TGCGCCAGCAGCCAAGGGGCAGGGTTCCCCTACGAGCAGTACTTC; cdr3_aa: CASSQGAGFPYEQYF; d_call: NA; clone_size: NA; j_call: TRBJ2-7; v_call: TRBV4-1
cdr3_nt: TGTGCCAGCAGCTTTGGGTTCGGCCAAGAGACCCAGTACTTC; cdr3_aa: CASSFGFGQETQYF; d_call: NA; clone_size: many; j_call: TRBJ2-5; v_call: TRBV7-9
cdr3_nt: TGCAGCGTCGACCGACCTGGGACCGTATACAATGAGCAGTTCTTC; cdr3_aa: CSVDRPGTVYNEQFF; d_call: NA; clone_size: few; j_call: TRBJ2-1; v_call: TRBV29-1
cdr3_nt: TGTGCCAGCAGCCCCGCCCGGGTTCCCGATACCGGGGAGCTGTTTTTT; cdr3_aa: CASSPARVPDTGELFF; d_call: NA; clone_size: many; j_call: TRBJ2-2; v_call: TRBV7-8
cdr3_nt: TGTGCCTGGAGTGTAGGGACAGGGAATTCACCCCTCCACTTT; cdr3_aa: CAWSVGTGNSPLHF; d_call: TRBD1; clone_size: NA; j_call: TRBJ1-6; v_call: TRBV30